This T cell receptor beta chain appears in the sequencing data of a study of blood T cell repertoires in COVID-19. Methods used by the authors: Amplification of reference gene primers provided the estimated nucleated cell counts. Here immunoSEQ multiplex PCR was the method, and the copy in TCRdb shows in-frame clones only, minus some. V, J and clone size are taken as reported in that table, and D and trimming were inferred from the DNA itself. The repertoire has about 220,000 clones, around 91% of them found once; the top ten carry 3% to 3.5%. V was clipped by 0 bases and J by 2 bases, with 4 bases between them. The CDR3 is made up of 13 amino acids. Participant reports of clinical history set cohort assignment.

The sample comprised PBMCs or T cells enriched from blood (not recorded which). The clonotype was recovered from a young woman in a cohort exposed to, infected with or recovered from COVID-19 (not recorded which). J is TRBJ2-5 and V is TRBV12-3 or TRBV12-4; D unclear. CDR3 in amino acids: CASSLAEQETQYF. The CDR3 DNA follows: TGTGCCAGCAGTTTAGCAGAGCAAGAGACCCAGTACTTC.